This is a list of T cell receptor beta chains from one sample in a study of vaccination effects on CD4 cells after COVID-19. Only in-frame clones appear in the TCRdb table, and some are missing; sequencing was by immunoSEQ multiplex PCR. The table lists under 60,000 clones, roughly three fifths of them singletons. Their cognate antigens are unknown. Source: CD4+ T cells from PBMCs cultured without peptide, taken before COVID-19 vaccination. The receptors stem from a human donor who received a COVID-19 vaccine. The conserved cysteine and the conserved F or W are not part of the CDR3 here. Each record gives: CDR3 protein, J gene, V gene, CDR3 length, D gene. A D gene is named only where the DNA matches it firmly.

cdr3_aa: ASRNTDRDTEAF
j_call: TRBJ1-1
v_call: TRBV6-4
cdr3_length: 12
d_call: -

cdr3_aa: ASSTSGSGAYEQY
j_call: TRBJ2-7
v_call: TRBV28
cdr3_length: 13
d_call: TRBD2

cdr3_aa: ASSWGGEGTEAF
j_call: TRBJ1-1
v_call: TRBV5-1
cdr3_length: 12
d_call: -

cdr3_aa: ASRPPGQGSEKLF
j_call: TRBJ1-4
v_call: TRBV5-1
cdr3_length: 13
d_call: TRBD1

cdr3_aa: SARGQGEQY
j_call: TRBJ2-7
v_call: TRBV20-1
cdr3_length: 9
d_call: TRBD1

cdr3_aa: ASSPSGGGDTQY
j_call: TRBJ2-3
v_call: TRBV7-9
cdr3_length: 12
d_call: TRBD2

cdr3_aa: ASSRTGKSEAF
j_call: TRBJ1-1
v_call: TRBV12-3/TRBV12-4
cdr3_length: 11
d_call: TRBD1

cdr3_aa: ASSLSGTGHEKLF
j_call: TRBJ1-4
v_call: TRBV27
cdr3_length: 13
d_call: TRBD1

cdr3_aa: ASSLTGITEAF
j_call: TRBJ1-1
v_call: TRBV19
cdr3_length: 11
d_call: -

cdr3_aa: ASSLRDRGRRQPQH
j_call: TRBJ1-5
v_call: TRBV6-2/TRBV6-3
cdr3_length: 14
d_call: TRBD1

cdr3_aa: ASSPGLAESYEQY
j_call: TRBJ2-7
v_call: TRBV18
cdr3_length: 13
d_call: TRBD2

cdr3_aa: ASSLARLAGSPNEQF
j_call: TRBJ2-1
v_call: TRBV5-1
cdr3_length: 15
d_call: TRBD2

cdr3_aa: ASSFGGEGTEAF
j_call: TRBJ1-1
v_call: TRBV5-1
cdr3_length: 12
d_call: -

cdr3_aa: ASSRIGRFYNEQF
j_call: TRBJ2-1
v_call: TRBV28
cdr3_length: 13
d_call: -

cdr3_aa: ASSPRTSPPGELF
j_call: TRBJ2-2
v_call: TRBV2
cdr3_length: 13
d_call: TRBD2

cdr3_aa: AISESAGQNSPLH
j_call: TRBJ1-6
v_call: TRBV10-3
cdr3_length: 13
d_call: -

cdr3_aa: ASSDSSYEQY
j_call: TRBJ2-7
v_call: TRBV5-1
cdr3_length: 10
d_call: -

cdr3_aa: ASSHPGTGERKGHGYT
j_call: TRBJ1-2
v_call: TRBV4-1
cdr3_length: 16
d_call: TRBD1

cdr3_aa: ASSEREYSQPQH
j_call: TRBJ1-5
v_call: TRBV25-1
cdr3_length: 12
d_call: -

cdr3_aa: ASSQDIGLGGYT
j_call: TRBJ1-2
v_call: TRBV4-3
cdr3_length: 12
d_call: -